This T cell receptor beta chain was observed in a study of T cells in Graves' hyperthyroidism and ophthalmopathy. Amplification targeted TCR beta CDR3 regions from RNA transcripts. TCR CDR3 underwent first-round RT-PCR with the HTBI primer set. A single record per CDR3 protein comes from TCRdb applying MiXCR to the multiplex PCR reads. The sample comprises some 350,000 distinct CDR3 sequences, nearly 15% of which are singletons, and around 20% rests with the top ten. V lost 4 bases to trimming and J lost 6 bases, with 12 bases between them. This CDR3 comprises 14 residues. Germline CDR1 and CDR2: KGHDR and SFDVKD. This clonotype occurred a few times.

The sequence was collected from an older woman with Graves' ophthalmopathy. The chain joins TRBV24-1 to TRBJ2-1; tentative D call: TRBD2 (5 bases). What was sequenced was blood. The CDR3, as DNA: TGTGCCACCAGTGACCCCGCCGGGATCAATGAGCAGTTCTTC. Translated, it gives CATSDPAGINEQFF.